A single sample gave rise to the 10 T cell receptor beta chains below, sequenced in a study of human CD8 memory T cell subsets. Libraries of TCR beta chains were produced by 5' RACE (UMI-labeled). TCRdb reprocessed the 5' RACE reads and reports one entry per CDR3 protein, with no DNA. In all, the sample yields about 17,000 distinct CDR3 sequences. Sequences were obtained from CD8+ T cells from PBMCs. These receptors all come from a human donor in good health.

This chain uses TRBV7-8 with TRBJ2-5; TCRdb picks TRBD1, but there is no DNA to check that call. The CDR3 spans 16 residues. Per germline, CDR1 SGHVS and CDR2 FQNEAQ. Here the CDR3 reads CASSPTPAGGRETQYF.

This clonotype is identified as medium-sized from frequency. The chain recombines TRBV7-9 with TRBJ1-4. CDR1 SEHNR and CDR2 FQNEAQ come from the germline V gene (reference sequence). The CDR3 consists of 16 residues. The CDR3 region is CASSLAGAPAREKLFF.

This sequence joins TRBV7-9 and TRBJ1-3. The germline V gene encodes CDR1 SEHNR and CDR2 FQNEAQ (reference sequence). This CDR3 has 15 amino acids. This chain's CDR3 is CASSSELAGGNTIYF.

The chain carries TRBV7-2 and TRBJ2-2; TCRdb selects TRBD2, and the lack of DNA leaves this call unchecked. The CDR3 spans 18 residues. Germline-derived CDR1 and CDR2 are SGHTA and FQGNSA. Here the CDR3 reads CASSPGLAGGLGTGELFF.

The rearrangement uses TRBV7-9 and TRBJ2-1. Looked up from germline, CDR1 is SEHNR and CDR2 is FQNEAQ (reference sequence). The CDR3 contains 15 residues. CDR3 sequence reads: CASSLGALANNEQFF.

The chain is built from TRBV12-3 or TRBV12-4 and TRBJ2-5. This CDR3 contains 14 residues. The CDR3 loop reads CASRENSAQETQYF.

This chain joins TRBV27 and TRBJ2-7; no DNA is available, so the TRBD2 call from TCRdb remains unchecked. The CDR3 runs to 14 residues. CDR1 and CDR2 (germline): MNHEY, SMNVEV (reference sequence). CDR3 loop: CASGSGSSSYEQYF.

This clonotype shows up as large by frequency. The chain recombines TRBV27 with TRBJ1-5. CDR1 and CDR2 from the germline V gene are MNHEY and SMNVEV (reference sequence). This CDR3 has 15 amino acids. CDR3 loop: CASSLSAGESQPQHF.

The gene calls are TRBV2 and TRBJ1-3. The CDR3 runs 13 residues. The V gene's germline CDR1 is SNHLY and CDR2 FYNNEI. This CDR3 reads CASSDFGGNTIYF.

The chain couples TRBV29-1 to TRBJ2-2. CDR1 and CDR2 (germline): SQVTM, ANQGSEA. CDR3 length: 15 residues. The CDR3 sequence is CSASPRSGAIGELFF.